Following are 29 T cell receptor beta chains from one sample sequenced in a study of control samples from healthy donors and cancer patients (TCRdb year 2020). The library was produced with the immunoSEQ multiplex PCR assay. TCRdb took over this immuneACCESS table, retaining in-frame rearrangements with V and J assigned. Such tables are incomplete; in checked studies, under half of the missing clones stem from an unresolved V gene, and the remainder is unexplained. In all, the sample holds approximately 110,000 clones, and about 89% of those were seen once. The top ten clones comprise around 17% of the sample. The sequenced sample consisted of blood. The receptors here all came from a woman aged 50 to 60 in good health.

The chain joins TRBV19 to TRBJ1-1; weak D call: TRBD1 (6 bases). Per germline, CDR1 LNHDA and CDR2 SQIVND (reference sequence). The CDR3 sequence is 13 residues long. Trimming removed 7 bases from V and 1 base from J, with 10 bases in between. CDR3 bases: TGTGCCAGTAACAGGGAGGAGAACACTGAAGCTTTCTTT. Encoded protein: CASNREENTEAFF.

About this clone itself: Other DNA sequences in this specimen translate into the identical CDR3. The chain combines TRBV4-2 with TRBJ1-5; no reliable D call. Germline values: CDR1 LGHNA, CDR2 YNFKEQ. This CDR3 is 17 amino acids long. V lost 0 bases to trimming and J lost 0 bases, with 12 bases between them. CDR3 nucleotides: TGTGCCAGCAGCCAAGATCCCAGCTACTATAGCAATCAGCCCCAGCATTTT. This gives the protein CASSQDPSYYSNQPQHF.

This chain links TRBV29-1 with TRBJ1-1, with D perhaps matching TRBD1 (6 bases). The germline V and J ends were trimmed by 7 bases and 6 bases, with 18 bases remaining between them. The CDR3 spans 13 residues. Germline V gene lookup returns CDR1 SQVTM and CDR2 ANQGSEA. The CDR3 sequence is CSAKQGAGAEAFF. Written as DNA, the CDR3 is TGCAGCGCGAAACAGGGCGCAGGCGCTGAAGCTTTCTTT.

The chain has TRBV6-5 and TRBJ2-3, with D perhaps matching TRBD2 (5 bases). In germline, CDR1 is MNHEY, CDR2 SVGAGI. The CDR3 consists of 13 residues. V lost 5 bases, J lost 5 bases, and 11 bases lay in between. DNA of the CDR3: TGTGCCAGCAGTCTAGAGGGTGGAGATACGCAGTATTTT. Translating it yields CASSLEGGDTQYF.

The V call is TRBV3-1 (or the pseudogene TRBV3-2), the J call TRBJ2-7, with TRBD1 identical over 7 bases. Germline CDR1 and CDR2: LGHDT and YNNKEL (reference sequence). J lost 5 bases, V lost 1 base, and 17 bases had no gene match. The CDR3 spans 18 residues. The CDR3 nucleotides are TGTGCCAGCAGCCAAGGTGGAAAGTATCCCGTGCAGGGGGACGAGCAGTACGTC. Translation: CASSQGGKYPVQGDEQYV.

The V and J genes are TRBV18 and TRBJ1-2; 9 nucleotides agree with TRBD1. V was pared by 3 bases and J by 0 bases, with 8 bases of the junction left unmatched. Germline CDR1 reads KGHSH; CDR2 reads LQKENI. The CDR3 is 17 amino acids. The CDR3 nucleotides are TGTGCCAGCTCACCTGTAGGACAGGGGCCAGCTAACTATGGCTACACCTTC. This gives the protein CASSPVGQGPANYGYTF.

This chain joins TRBV2 and TRBJ2-2, with 10 bases aligning to TRBD1. V trimming: 6 bases; J trimming: 7 bases; junction bases outside the gene matches: 11. Germline V gives CDR1 SNHLY, CDR2 FYNNEI. CDR3 length equals 16 residues. The CDR3 region has the DNA TGTGCCAGCAGGGACAGGGGGGCGATAAGGGACGGGGAGCTGTTTTTT. This encodes CASRDRGAIRDGELFF.

V gene TRBV6-5 combines with J gene TRBJ1-1; the D is unclear. The germline V gene has CDR1 MNHEY and CDR2 SVGAGI. The V and J ends lost 7 bases and 2 bases respectively, with 14 bases between them. The CDR3 totals 14 residues. The CDR3 nucleotides are TGTGCCAGCACCCTGACTGGGGTTAACACTGAAGCTTTCTTT. This codes for CASTLTGVNTEAFF.

This clone was recorded once. The chain couples TRBV29-1 to TRBJ2-3; 9 bases are shared with TRBD2. Germline V gene lookup returns CDR1 SQVTM and CDR2 ANQGSEA. V lost 6 bases and J lost 3; bases outside the gene matches: 7. This CDR3 is built from 14 residues. CDR3 in amino acids: CSVRGRAGTDTQYF. The CDR3 DNA sequence: TGCAGCGTCCGCGGGAGGGCCGGGACAGATACGCAGTATTTT.

The chain is built from TRBV29-1 and TRBJ1-1; 9 nucleotides match TRBD1. Germline CDR1 and CDR2: SQVTM and ANQGSEA. CDR3 length: 15 amino acids. The ends lost 5 bases at V and 4 bases at J; junction bases unmatched: 11. The CDR3 sequence: CSVRGDRAYGTEAFF. The CDR3 region has the DNA TGCAGCGTTAGAGGGGACAGGGCTTATGGCACTGAAGCTTTCTTT.

V is TRBV4-1 and J is TRBJ2-2; 7 positions agree with TRBD2. CDR1 is MGHRA, CDR2 YSYEKL, per germline. Germline trimming cut 0 bases from V and 6 bases from J; bases unmatched to any gene: 4. The CDR3 has 15 residues. CDR3 residues: CASSQDRGRAGELFF. The DNA for the CDR3 is TGCGCCAGCAGCCAAGATCGGGGGAGGGCCGGGGAGCTGTTTTTT.

This clone was seen a handful of times. This chain joins TRBV7-2 and TRBJ2-7; 9 nucleotides match TRBD2. After removal of 5 bases from V and 1 base from J, the junction contained 3 bases not matched to a gene. Germline CDR1 reads SGHTA; CDR2 reads FQGNSA. This CDR3 contains 14 residues. The CDR3 is CASSLSGSSYEQYV. CDR3 nucleotide sequence: TGTGCCAGCAGCCTTAGCGGGAGTTCCTACGAGCAGTACGTC.

CDR3 amino acids: CASSFRQRYSGNTIYF. CDR3 in DNA: TGTGCCAGCAGCTTTCGCCAGAGATACTCTGGAAACACCATATATTTT. The chain recombines TRBV5-6 with TRBJ1-3; D is unresolved. Trimming cost V 2 bases and J 0 bases, with 12 bases left between them. The CDR3 length is 16 residues. The germline CDR1 and CDR2 sequences are SGHDT and YYEEEE.

The chain couples TRBV5-4 to TRBJ1-1, with D uncertain. Trimming took off 4 bases at V and 6 bases at J, with 19 bases between the two ends. This CDR3 has 15 amino acids. Germline CDR1 reads SGHNT; CDR2 reads YYREEE (reference sequence). The CDR3 reads CASSPEVRRFAEAFF. CDR3 DNA sequence: TGTGCCAGCAGCCCAGAGGTCAGGCGGTTTGCTGAAGCTTTCTTT.

The rearrangement uses TRBV5-4 and TRBJ2-3; 11 bases line up with TRBD2. CDR1 is SGHNT, CDR2 YYREEE, per germline (reference sequence). The CDR3 sequence is 17 residues long. V lost 4 bases and J lost 7; bases outside the gene matches: 14. The CDR3 spells CASSLRALAGVTNTQYF. The CDR3 DNA is TGTGCCAGCAGCCTGAGGGCACTAGCGGGAGTAACTAATACGCAGTATTTT.

The chain is built from TRBV6-6 and TRBJ2-1; D assignment may be TRBD1 or TRBD2 (5 bases each). CDR1 MNHNY and CDR2 SVGAGI come from the germline V gene (reference sequence). The CDR3 spans 13 residues. The V gene lost 2 bases and the J gene lost 9 bases, with 11 bases spanning the gap. CDR3 DNA: TGTGCCAGCAGTTACGAGGGGTTGGGTGAGCAGTTCTTC. It translates to CASSYEGLGEQFF.

This CDR3 reads CASSSSGRGDTQYF. The CDR3 DNA is TGTGCCAGCAGCTCGAGCGGGAGGGGAGATACGCAGTATTTT. The V and J genes are TRBV7-9 and TRBJ2-3; 10 bases match TRBD2. The CDR3 consists of 14 residues. The germline gives CDR1 SEHNR, CDR2 FQNEAQ (reference sequence). V shed 4 bases and J 5 bases; nucleotides not matched to a gene: 3.

V usage is TRBV7-2 and J usage is TRBJ1-2, with a weak D call TRBD1 (6 bases). Trimming pared 1 base from V and 4 bases from J, leaving 10 bases between. Germline loops: CDR1 SGHTA, CDR2 FQGNSA. This CDR3 region has 14 residues. This CDR3 reads CASSLGWGLYGYTF. Here the CDR3 DNA reads TGTGCCAGCAGCTTAGGGTGGGGGCTCTATGGCTACACCTTC.

This clone has only one observation. The CDR3 sequence: CASSQRTSGGGELFF. CDR3 DNA: TGTGCCAGCAGTCAACGGACTAGCGGCGGGGGGGAGCTGTTTTTT. The chain couples TRBV6-5 to TRBJ2-2; 10 nucleotides line up with TRBD2. The V gene's germline CDR1 is MNHEY and CDR2 SVGAGI. The CDR3 totals 15 residues. With V trimmed by 5 bases and J by 8 bases, 8 bases remained unmatched.

The chain combines TRBV5-1 with TRBJ2-3; TRBD1 agrees at 7 bases. The CDR3 covers 17 residues. V lost 3 bases to trimming and J lost 0 bases; unmatched junction nucleotides: 10. Looked up from germline, CDR1 is SGHRS and CDR2 is YFSETQ. This CDR3 reads CASSSAPGTASTDTQYF. The CDR3 DNA reads as TGCGCCAGCAGCTCTGCCCCCGGGACAGCTAGCACAGATACGCAGTATTTT.

V usage is TRBV5-4 and J usage is TRBJ1-2, with D perhaps TRBD1 (6 bases). The CDR3 has 13 amino acids. Per germline, CDR1 SGHNT and CDR2 YYREEE (reference sequence). V was shortened by 5 bases and J by 1 base, with 9 bases between the two germline ends. CDR3 region: CASSQGLNYGYTF. As DNA, the CDR3 is TGTGCCAGCAGTCAGGGGCTTAACTATGGCTACACCTTC.

V is TRBV14 and J is TRBJ1-6; D is unresolved. CDR1 is SGHDN and CDR2 is FVKESK in the germline V gene. The CDR3 is 14 residues long. V was pared by 2 bases and J by 7 bases, with 9 bases between. The CDR3 region has the DNA TGTGCCAGCAGCCAACTTCCCTCGAATTCACCCCTCCACTTT. Translation gives CASSQLPSNSPLHF.

The chain links TRBV3-1 (or the pseudogene TRBV3-2) to TRBJ1-5; 7 bases are shared with TRBD1. Germline assignment: CDR1 LGHDT and CDR2 YNNKEL (reference sequence). The junction had 3 bases not matched to a gene; V was cut back by 4 bases and J by 0 bases. This CDR3 is 15 amino acids long. The CDR3: CASSPRTGSNQPQHF. The DNA for the CDR3 is TGTGCCAGCAGCCCACGGACAGGTAGCAATCAGCCCCAGCATTTT.

The J gene is TRBJ2-1, the V gene TRBV5-1; 8 nucleotides agree with TRBD1. Germline CDR1 and CDR2: SGHRS and YFSETQ. There are 13 residues in the CDR3. J was trimmed by 7 bases and V by 4 bases; bases with no gene match: 4. CDR3 nucleotide sequence: TGCGCCAGCAGCCCACAGGGGGAGAATGAGCAGTTCTTC. It translates to CASSPQGENEQFF.

This chain joins TRBV7-9 and TRBJ2-2; 10 nucleotides agree with TRBD1. This CDR3 has 18 residues. The V and J ends lost 6 bases and 4 bases, in that order; junction bases with no gene match: 14. Germline V gene data show CDR1 as SEHNR and CDR2 as FQNEAQ (reference sequence). DNA of the CDR3: TGTGCCAGCAGGCACCGGGACAGGGGCATTCGTAGCACCGGGGAGCTGTTTTTT. It codes for CASRHRDRGIRSTGELFF.

V and J are TRBV29-1 and TRBJ1-1; the D is unclear. In germline, CDR1 is SQVTM, CDR2 ANQGSEA. Trimming pared 6 bases from V and 3 bases from J, leaving 11 bases between. This CDR3 comprises 12 residues. The CDR3: CSVVSGYTEAFF. The CDR3 bases are TGCAGCGTCGTGAGCGGGTACACTGAAGCTTTCTTT.

The rearrangement joins TRBV5-6 to TRBJ2-7; 8 positions agree with TRBD1. The V and J ends lost 7 bases and 3 bases, in that order; junction bases with no gene match: 3. The CDR3 consists of 12 residues. Germline CDR1 reads SGHDT; CDR2 reads YYEEEE. The CDR3 spells CASGTGVYEQYV. The CDR3 nucleotides read TGTGCCAGCGGGACAGGAGTCTACGAGCAGTACGTC.

This chain joins TRBV19 and TRBJ2-3, with 14 bases fitting TRBD2. CDR1 is LNHDA and CDR2 is SQIVND in the germline V gene (reference sequence). V lost 7 bases and J lost 7; bases outside the gene matches: 13. The CDR3 is made up of 17 amino acids. The CDR3 nucleotides read TGTGCCAGTACCGATCCCGAGACTAGCGGGGGGGCCTATACGCAGTATTTT. Translation gives CASTDPETSGGAYTQYF. The entire variable domain, with the rest obtained from reference TRBV19 and TRBJ2-3, is as follows: DGGITQSPKYLFRKEGQNVTLSCEQNLNHDAMYWYRQDPGQGLRLIYYSQIVNDFQKGDIAEGYSVSREKKESFPLTVTSAQKNPTAFYLCASTDPETSGGAYTQYFGPGTRLTVL.

The J gene is TRBJ2-1, the V gene TRBV7-9; D gene unclear. CDR1 SEHNR and CDR2 FQNEAQ come from the germline V gene (reference sequence). There are 16 residues in the CDR3. V was clipped by 5 bases and J by 8 bases, with 22 bases between them. The CDR3 DNA is TGTGCCAGCAGCACGGTCGGGCAGCTCAATAACGATGAGCAGTTCTTC. Translating it yields CASSTVGQLNNDEQFF. Full variable domain (remainder filled in from reference TRBV7-9 and TRBJ2-1): DTGVSQNPRHKITKRGQNVTFRCDPISEHNRLYWYRQTLGQGPEFLTYFQNEAQLEKSRLLSDRFSAERPKGSFSTLEIQRTEQGDSAMYLCASSTVGQLNNDEQFFGPGTRLTVL.